Here is one T cell receptor (beta chain) with its context. The antigen is undetermined. The data were taken from a study of circulating and synovial CD4+ cells in juvenile arthritis. The germline V gene has CDR1 SGHVS and CDR2 FQNEAQ. V was cut by 10 bases and J by 5 bases, with 17 bases left in between. The CDR3 consists of 13 residues. Produced via immunoSEQ multiplex PCR; TCRdb's table is partial and in-frame only. The data show about 33,000 clones, roughly 96% seen once. Findings of the study overall: Compared with bulk blood, circulating pathogenic-like lymphocytes shared substantially more CDR3 sequences with synovial T cells.

This sequence originates from a human donor with juvenile idiopathic arthritis. The gene calls are TRBV7-8 and TRBJ2-5; D may be TRBD1 (6 bases). What was sequenced was CD4+ T cells from blood. CDR3 nucleotides: TGTGCCACCAGGAACAGGGCTGGGGAGACCCAGTACTTC. This sequence encodes CATRNRAGETQYF.